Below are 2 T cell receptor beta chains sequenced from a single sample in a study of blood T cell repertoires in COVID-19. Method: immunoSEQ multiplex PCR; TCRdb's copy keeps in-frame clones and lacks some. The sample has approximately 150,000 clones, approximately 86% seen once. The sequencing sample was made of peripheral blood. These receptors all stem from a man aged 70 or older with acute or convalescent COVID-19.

The chain's CDR3 is CASSLSGSSYEQYF. The CDR3 bases are TGTGCCAGCAGTTTATCCGGGAGCTCCTACGAGCAGTACTTC. The chain joins TRBV27 to TRBJ2-7; tentatively, D is TRBD2 (6 bases). CDR3 length: 14 amino acids. Trimming cost V 0 bases and J 0 bases, with 6 bases left between them. Per the germline V gene, CDR1 is MNHEY and CDR2 is SMNVEV (reference sequence).

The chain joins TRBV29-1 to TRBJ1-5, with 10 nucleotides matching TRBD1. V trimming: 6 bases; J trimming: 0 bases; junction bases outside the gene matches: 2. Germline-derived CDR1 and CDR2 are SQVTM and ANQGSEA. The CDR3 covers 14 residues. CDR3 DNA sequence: TGCAGCGTGCGGGACAGGGGTAGCAATCAGCCCCAGCATTTT. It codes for CSVRDRGSNQPQHF. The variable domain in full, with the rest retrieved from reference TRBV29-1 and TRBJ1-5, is SAVISQKPSRDICQRGTSLTIQCQVDSQVTMMFWYRQQPGQSLTLIATANQGSEATYESGFVIDKFPISRPNLTFSTLTVSNMSPEDSSIYLCSVRDRGSNQPQHFGDGTRLSIL.